The sequence of this TCR beta chain was determined in a study of T cell responses to AZD1222 COVID-19 vaccine. Broader study findings: Seropositive AZD1222 recipients at baseline numbered only six or seven. The donor cohort was predominantly white British with a female majority, and clonal diversity may have been underestimated.

This CDR3 comprises 13 residues. V shed 6 bases, J shed 6 bases, and the junction held 5 bases outside the gene matches. Remarks on this clone: As yet, its antigen is unknown.

The protocol was immunoSEQ multiplex PCR, while the TCRdb copy is restricted to in-frame clones and leaves out a portion. The sample has some 140,000 clones; under 95% are singletons. The receptor comes from an adult in good health. The chain carries TRBV12-3 or TRBV12-4 and TRBJ1-5; TRBD1 matches at 7 bases. Sequencing used peripheral blood, obtained on day 0 of AZD1222 vaccination. Here the CDR3 DNA reads TGTGCCAGCAGCCCAGGGGGGGGTCAGCCCCAGCATTTT. This gives the protein CASSPGGGQPQHF.